The 21 T cell receptor beta chains below all came from one sample that was sequenced in a study of response to subunit inactivated influenza vaccine. TCRdb independently ran MiXCR on the RT-PCR reads; one entry per CDR3 protein. The sample contains under 550,000 distinct CDR3 sequences, 6% to 9% of which appear only once. The starting material was PBMCs from blood, obtained around 2 years after vaccination. These receptors originate from a man aged 50 to 75 who received an inactivated influenza vaccine.

V and J are TRBV6-5 and TRBJ2-5, with 14 bases fitting TRBD2. The CDR3 loop spans 17 amino acids. Germline trimming cut 1 base from V and 5 bases from J; bases unmatched to any gene: 6. From germline, CDR1 is MNHEY and CDR2 SVGAGI. The CDR3 sequence: CASSYFGTSGGVETQYF. CDR3 coding DNA: TGTGCCAGCAGTTACTTTGGGACTAGCGGGGGTGTGGAGACCCAGTACTTC.

Only a few counts were recorded for this clonotype. The chain couples TRBV20-1 to TRBJ1-2; D is perhaps TRBD1 (6 bases). The length of the CDR3 is 13 residues. Germline values: CDR1 DFQATT, CDR2 SNEGSKA (reference sequence). V gave up 2 bases and J gave up 7 bases, with 14 bases separating them. The CDR3 is CSARPRGARGYTF. CDR3 nucleotides: TGCAGTGCTAGACCTCGGGGGGCGCGTGGCTACACCTTC.

The V and J genes are TRBV6-1 and TRBJ1-2, with unresolved D. The CDR3 loop spans 14 amino acids. Germline loops: CDR1 MNHNS, CDR2 SASEGT. Trimming removed 1 base from V and 4 bases from J, with 10 bases in between. The CDR3 loop is CASSEGGGLYGYTF. CDR3 sequence (DNA): TGTGCCAGCAGTGAAGGGGGAGGGCTCTATGGCTACACCTTC.

This clonotype was recorded a few times. The genes are TRBV20-1 and TRBJ2-3; maybe TRBD2 (5 bases). Looked up from germline, CDR1 is DFQATT and CDR2 is SNEGSKA (reference sequence). V was shortened by 5 bases and J by 5 bases, with 20 bases between the two germline ends. The CDR3 has 15 residues. The chain's CDR3 is CSAPRTSGKGDTQYF. CDR3 DNA: TGCAGTGCTCCTCGGACGTCCGGGAAGGGAGATACGCAGTATTTT.

This clonotype was seen a handful of times. V gene TRBV30 combines with J gene TRBJ2-7, with D hard to call. V lost 2 bases and J lost 2, with 10 bases in between. This CDR3 comprises 13 residues. The germline V gene encodes CDR1 GTSNPN and CDR2 SVGIG (reference sequence). The CDR3 protein is CAWSFVPPYEQYF. CDR3 in DNA: TGTGCCTGGAGTTTCGTTCCGCCCTACGAGCAGTACTTC.

V usage is TRBV12-3 or TRBV12-4 and J usage is TRBJ2-5, with a possible D match to TRBD1 (6 bases). Trimming cost V 6 bases and J 3 bases, with 14 bases left between them. There are 14 residues in the CDR3. The CDR3 sequence: CASSTTGKEETQYF. The CDR3 DNA sequence: TGTGCCAGCAGCACTACAGGGAAGGAAGAGACCCAGTACTTC.

This clonotype has a count of ten or more. The rearrangement joins TRBV5-1 to TRBJ2-1; 9 bases are a match to TRBD1. The V gene end was trimmed by 4 bases and the J gene end by 6 bases; junction bases not matched to a gene: 8. Looked up from germline, CDR1 is SGHRS and CDR2 is YFSETQ. The CDR3 runs to 15 residues. DNA for the CDR3: TGCGCCAGCAGCCCCGGGACAGGGTTTGTCAATGAGCAGTTCTTC. Its translation is CASSPGTGFVNEQFF.

This clonotype was found a few times. The chain is built from TRBV15 and TRBJ2-4, with D tentatively TRBD1 or TRBD2 (5 bases each). CDR1 is LNHNV and CDR2 is YYDKDF in the germline V gene (reference sequence). The length of the CDR3 is 18 residues. With 4 bases removed from V and 3 bases from J, the gap between germline ends came to 22 bases. The CDR3 reads CATSTWDGIIKDKNIQYF. The CDR3 DNA is TGTGCCACCAGCACATGGGACGGTATCATAAAGGACAAAAACATTCAGTACTTC. Together with reference TRBV15 and TRBJ2-4, the CDR3 gives the full variable domain: DAMVIQNPRYQVTQFGKPVTLSCSQTLNHNVMYWYQQKSSQAPKLLFHYYDKDFNNEADTPDNFQSRRPNTSFCFLDIRSPGLGDTAMYLCATSTWDGIIKDKNIQYFGAGTRLSVL.

This sequence joins TRBV6-2 or TRBV6-3 and TRBJ2-7, with 8 bases identical to TRBD1. J gave up 5 bases and V 7 bases, and 7 bases lay outside the gene matches. Germline CDR1 reads MNHEY; CDR2 reads SVGEGT. The CDR3 is 13 amino acids. This CDR3 is CASTDRGKDEQYF. The CDR3 DNA sequence: TGTGCCAGCACCGACAGGGGCAAAGACGAGCAGTACTTC.

This clonotype came up a few times. The V gene is TRBV25-1, the J gene TRBJ2-2; no clear D gene. V was clipped by 5 bases and J by 1 base, with 8 bases between them. Germline values: CDR1 MGHDK, CDR2 SYGVNS. The CDR3 runs 14 residues. The CDR3 loop reads CASSYHENTGELFF. The CDR3 DNA sequence: TGTGCCAGCAGTTATCATGAGAACACCGGGGAGCTGTTTTTT.

CDR3: CASSQGGGRGTEAFF. Here the CDR3 DNA reads TGTGCCAGCAGCCAAGGTGGGGGCCGGGGCACTGAAGCTTTCTTT. The chain uses TRBV7-3 and TRBJ1-1; tentative D call: TRBD1 (6 bases). The CDR3 runs to 15 residues. In germline, CDR1 is SGHTA, CDR2 FQGTGA. V lost 5 bases to trimming and J lost 4 bases, with 17 bases between them. Full variable domain (missing parts from reference TRBV7-3 and TRBJ1-1): GAGVSQTPSNKVTEKGKYVELRCDPISGHTALYWYRQSLGQGPEFLIYFQGTGAADDSGLPNDRFFAVRPEGSVSTLKIQRTERGDSAVYLCASSQGGGRGTEAFFGQGTRLTVV.

This clonotype was observed a few times. The chain uses TRBV21-1 and TRBJ2-7; no check of the table's D call, TRBD2, against the DNA was made. TRBV21-1 is given as a pseudogene. CDR3 size: 12 residues. CDR3 nucleotides: TGTGCCATAACGGGAGGGGCAAACGAGCAGTACTTC. Its translation is CAITGGANEQYF.

This clonotype has a count of ten or more. The chain has TRBV6-2 or TRBV6-3 and TRBJ2-7, with D tentatively TRBD1 or TRBD2 (6 bases each). The CDR3 runs 15 residues. Trimming took 5 bases from V and 2 from J, leaving 16 bases between them. CDR1 MNHEY and CDR2 SVGEGT come from the germline V gene. Here the CDR3 reads CASSKQGLLAYEQYF. As DNA, the CDR3 is TGTGCCAGCAGTAAACAGGGACTTCTAGCCTACGAGCAGTACTTC.

This clonotype has at least ten counts. The chain carries TRBV24-1 and TRBJ2-3; 8 positions match TRBD1. This CDR3 comprises 15 residues. CDR1 is KGHDR, CDR2 SFDVKD, per germline. V lost 5 bases to trimming and J lost 4 bases; unmatched junction nucleotides: 7. The chain's CDR3 is CATSAWTGLADTQYF. As DNA, the CDR3 is TGTGCCACCAGTGCCTGGACAGGGTTAGCAGATACGCAGTATTTT.

With respect to this clonotype: One base away lies a much larger clone, so this may be a sequencing read error. V and J are TRBV14 and TRBJ1-2; tentative D call: TRBD1 (5 bases). CDR3 length equals 15 residues. Germline assignment: CDR1 SGHDN and CDR2 FVKESK. The DNA for the CDR3 is TGTGCCAACAGCCAAGATAACTGGGGACCCCATGGCTACACCTTC. This gives the protein CANSQDNWGPHGYTF.

This chain links TRBV30 with TRBJ2-1; D gene uncertain. V gave up 7 bases and J gave up 2 bases, with 21 bases separating them. The CDR3 is 16 residues long. Germline V gene sequence: CDR1 GTSNPN, CDR2 SVGIG (reference sequence). CDR3 sequence (DNA): TGTGCCTACGTCCCTTACCCCGCAACCCCCTACAATGAGCAGTTCTTC. It is translated as CAYVPYPATPYNEQFF.

This clonotype was detected ten times or more. The chain employs TRBV7-2 and TRBJ2-7, with 8 bases matching TRBD2. Germline CDR1 is SGHTA and CDR2 is FQGNSA. V shed 5 bases, J shed 2 bases, and the junction held 8 bases outside the gene matches. The CDR3 runs 15 residues. CDR3 sequence reads: CASSPFAGGPYEQYF. DNA of the CDR3: TGTGCCAGCAGCCCTTTCGCGGGAGGCCCCTACGAGCAGTACTTC.

CDR3 nucleotides: TGCGCCAGCAGCTTGGCAAATCAGGGAGTAACAGATACGCAGTATTTT. Protein product: CASSLANQGVTDTQYF. The chain combines TRBV5-1 with TRBJ2-3; either TRBD1 or TRBD2 may supply D (5 bases each). The CDR3 loop spans 16 amino acids. Germline CDR1 SGHRS, CDR2 YFSETQ. The V end was cut by 0 bases, the J end by 3 bases, with 14 bases between.

This clonotype has ten or more counts. The chain has TRBV29-1 and TRBJ2-5; TRBD1 matches 7 bases. The CDR3 is 15 amino acids. The germline V gene encodes CDR1 SQVTM and CDR2 ANQGSEA. Germline trimming cut 4 bases from V and 1 base from J; bases unmatched to any gene: 9. The CDR3 spells CSVGLRGQSQETQYF. As DNA, the CDR3 is TGCAGCGTTGGACTTAGGGGACAGAGCCAAGAGACCCAGTACTTC.

CDR3 sequence reads: CASSPTAIRGNTQYF. The CDR3 bases are TGCGCCAGCAGCCCCACGGCCATAAGGGGGAATACGCAGTATTTT. The chain carries TRBV5-1 and TRBJ2-3; TRBD1 is a possible D gene (6 bases). Trimming cost V 4 bases and J 7 bases, with 19 bases left between them. The germline V gene encodes CDR1 SGHRS and CDR2 YFSETQ. The length of the CDR3 is 15 residues.

This clonotype was recorded a few times. The V gene is TRBV7-2, the J gene TRBJ2-3; D not resolved. Trimming took 1 base from V and 6 from J, leaving 11 bases between them. CDR1 is SGHTA and CDR2 is FQGNSA in the germline V gene. This CDR3 is built from 14 residues. The DNA of the CDR3 is TGTGCCAGCAGCTTAGGCGTCGGGTGGGATACGCAGTATTTT. It is translated as CASSLGVGWDTQYF.